This T cell receptor (beta chain) was profiled in a study of blood T cell repertoires in COVID-19. Study overall: From T cells, B-cell-depleted T cells, or PBMCs came the material, which was cDNA or gDNA.

In the original analysis: By means of reference gene primer amplification, nucleated cell counts were estimated. Profiled with immunoSEQ multiplex PCR; TCRdb holds only in-frame clones, not every one. The DNA gave D and trimming, while V, J and clone size come from that table. The repertoire has 150,000 to 200,000 clones, roughly 90% of them found once; the top ten carry 0.7% to 0.9%. Germline V gives CDR1 GTSNPN, CDR2 SVGIG (reference sequence). The CDR3 consists of 12 residues. V lost 3 bases and J lost 8, with 13 bases in between. The sequencing input was PBMCs or T cells enriched from blood (not recorded which). This sequence joins TRBV30 and TRBJ1-2, with unresolved D. This sequence originates from a woman aged 18-35 years who had recovered from COVID-19. The CDR3 loop is CAWRGETGGYTF. As DNA, the CDR3 is TGTGCCTGGAGGGGAGAGACGGGGGGCTACACCTTC.